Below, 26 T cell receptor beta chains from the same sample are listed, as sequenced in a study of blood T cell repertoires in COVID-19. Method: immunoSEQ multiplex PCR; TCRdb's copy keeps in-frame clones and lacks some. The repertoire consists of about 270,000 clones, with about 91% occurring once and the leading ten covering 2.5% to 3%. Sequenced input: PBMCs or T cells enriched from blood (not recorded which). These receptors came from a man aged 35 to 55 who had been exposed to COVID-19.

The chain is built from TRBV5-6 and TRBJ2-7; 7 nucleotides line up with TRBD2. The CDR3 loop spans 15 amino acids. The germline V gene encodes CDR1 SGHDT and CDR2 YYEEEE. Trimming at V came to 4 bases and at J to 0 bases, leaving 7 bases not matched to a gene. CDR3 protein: CASSRLARSSYEQYF. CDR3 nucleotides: TGTGCCAGCAGCAGACTAGCAAGGAGCTCCTACGAGCAGTACTTC.

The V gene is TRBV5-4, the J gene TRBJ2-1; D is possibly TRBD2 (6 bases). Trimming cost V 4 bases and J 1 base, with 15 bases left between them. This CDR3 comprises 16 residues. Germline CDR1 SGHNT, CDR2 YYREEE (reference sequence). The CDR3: CASSLGGGESYNEQFF. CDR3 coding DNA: TGTGCCAGCAGCCTGGGAGGAGGAGAGTCCTACAATGAGCAGTTCTTC.

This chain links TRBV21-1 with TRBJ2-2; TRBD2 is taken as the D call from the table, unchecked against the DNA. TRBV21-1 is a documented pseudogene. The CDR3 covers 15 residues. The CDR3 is CASSDGGRCTGELFF. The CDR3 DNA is TGTGCCAGCAGCGATGGCGGGAGATGCACCGGGGAGCTGTTTTTT.

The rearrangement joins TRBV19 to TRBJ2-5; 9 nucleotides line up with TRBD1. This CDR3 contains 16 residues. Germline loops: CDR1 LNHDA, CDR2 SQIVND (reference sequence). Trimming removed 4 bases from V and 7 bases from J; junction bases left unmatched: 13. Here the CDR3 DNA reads TGTGCCAGTAGTAGTCCGAGGACAGGGGCAGTGGGGACCCAGTACTTC. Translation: CASSSPRTGAVGTQYF.

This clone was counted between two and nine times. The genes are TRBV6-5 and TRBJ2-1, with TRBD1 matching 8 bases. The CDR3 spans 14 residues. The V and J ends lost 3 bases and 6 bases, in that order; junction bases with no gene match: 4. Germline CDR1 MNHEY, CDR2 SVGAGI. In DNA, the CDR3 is TGTGCCAGCAGTTATACAACAGGGGGCAATGAGCAGTTCTTC. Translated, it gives CASSYTTGGNEQFF.

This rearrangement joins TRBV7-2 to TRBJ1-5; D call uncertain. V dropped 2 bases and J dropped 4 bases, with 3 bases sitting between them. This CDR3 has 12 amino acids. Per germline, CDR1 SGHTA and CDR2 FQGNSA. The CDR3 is CASSLPNQPQHF. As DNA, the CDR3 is TGTGCCAGCAGCTTACCTAATCAGCCCCAGCATTTT.

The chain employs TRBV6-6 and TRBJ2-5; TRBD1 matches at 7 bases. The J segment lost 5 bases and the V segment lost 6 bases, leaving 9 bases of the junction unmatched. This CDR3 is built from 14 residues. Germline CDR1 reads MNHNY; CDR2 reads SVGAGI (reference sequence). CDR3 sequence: CASSPRTGGETQYF. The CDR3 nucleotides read TGTGCCAGCAGCCCCAGGACAGGTGGGGAGACCCAGTACTTC.

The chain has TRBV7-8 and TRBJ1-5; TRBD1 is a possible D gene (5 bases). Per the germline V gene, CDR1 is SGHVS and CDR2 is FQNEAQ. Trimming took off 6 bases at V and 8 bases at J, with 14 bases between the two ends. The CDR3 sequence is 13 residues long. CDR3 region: CASSRGVREPQHF. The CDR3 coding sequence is TGTGCCAGCAGTCGGGGGGTAAGGGAGCCCCAGCATTTT. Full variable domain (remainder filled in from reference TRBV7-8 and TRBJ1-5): GAGVSQSPRYKVAKRGQDVALRCDPISGHVSLFWYQQALGQGPEFLTYFQNEAQLDKSGLPSDRFFAERPEGSVSTLKIQRTQQEDSAVYLCASSRGVREPQHFGDGTRLSIL.

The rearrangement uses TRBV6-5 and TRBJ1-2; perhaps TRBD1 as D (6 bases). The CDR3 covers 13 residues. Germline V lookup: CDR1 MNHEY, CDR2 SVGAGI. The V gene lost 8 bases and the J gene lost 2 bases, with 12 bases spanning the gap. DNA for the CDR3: TGTGCCAGCCGGGGGGGCATGAACTATGGCTACACCTTC. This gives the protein CASRGGMNYGYTF.

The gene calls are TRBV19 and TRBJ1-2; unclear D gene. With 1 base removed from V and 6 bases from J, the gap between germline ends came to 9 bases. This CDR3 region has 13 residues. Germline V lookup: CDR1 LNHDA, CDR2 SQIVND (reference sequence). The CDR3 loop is CASSIVALDGYTF. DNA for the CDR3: TGTGCCAGTAGTATAGTGGCCCTGGATGGCTACACCTTC.

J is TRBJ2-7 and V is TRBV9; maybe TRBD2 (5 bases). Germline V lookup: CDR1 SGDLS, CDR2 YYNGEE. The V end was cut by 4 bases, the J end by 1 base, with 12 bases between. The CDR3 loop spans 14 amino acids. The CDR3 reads CASSPPSGSYEQYF. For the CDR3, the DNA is TGTGCCAGCAGCCCACCCAGCGGATCCTACGAGCAGTACTTC.

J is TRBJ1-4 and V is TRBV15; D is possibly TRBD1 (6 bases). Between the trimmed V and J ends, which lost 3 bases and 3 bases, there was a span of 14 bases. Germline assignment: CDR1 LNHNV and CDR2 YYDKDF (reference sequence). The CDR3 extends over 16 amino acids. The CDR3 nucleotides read TGTGCCACCAGCAGGGGAACAGGGTTGGCTAATGAAAAACTGTTTTTT. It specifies CATSRGTGLANEKLFF. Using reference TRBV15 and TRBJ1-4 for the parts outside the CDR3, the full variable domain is DAMVIQNPRYQVTQFGKPVTLSCSQTLNHNVMYWYQQKSSQAPKLLFHYYDKDFNNEADTPDNFQSRRPNTSFCFLDIRSPGLGDTAMYLCATSRGTGLANEKLFFGSGTQLSVL.

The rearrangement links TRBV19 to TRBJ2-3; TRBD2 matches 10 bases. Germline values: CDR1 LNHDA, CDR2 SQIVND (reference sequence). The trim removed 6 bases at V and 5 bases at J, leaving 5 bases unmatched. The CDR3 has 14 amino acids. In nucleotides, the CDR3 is TGTGCCAGTAGGAGCGGGAGGGCGGTAGATACGCAGTATTTT. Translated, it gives CASRSGRAVDTQYF.

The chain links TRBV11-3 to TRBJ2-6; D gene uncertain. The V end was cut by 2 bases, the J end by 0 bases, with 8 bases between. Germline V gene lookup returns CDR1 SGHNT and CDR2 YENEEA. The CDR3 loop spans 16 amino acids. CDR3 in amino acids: CASSLSPNSGANVLTF. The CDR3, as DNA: TGTGCCAGCAGCTTATCTCCTAACTCTGGGGCCAACGTCCTGACTTTC. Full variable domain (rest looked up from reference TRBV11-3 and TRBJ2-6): EAGVVQSPRYKIIEKKQPVAFWCNPISGHNTLYWYLQNLGQGPELLIRYENEEAVDDSQLPKDRFSAERLKGVDSTLKIQPAELGDSAVYLCASSLSPNSGANVLTFGAGSRLTVL.

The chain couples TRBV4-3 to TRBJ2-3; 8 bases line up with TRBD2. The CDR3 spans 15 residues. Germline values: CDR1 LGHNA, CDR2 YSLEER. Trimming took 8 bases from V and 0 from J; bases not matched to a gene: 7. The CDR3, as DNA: TGCGCCAGCGCTCTCTCGGGAGGGAGCACAGATACGCAGTATTTT. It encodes CASALSGGSTDTQYF.

The CDR3: CASSSGQGESPLHF. The CDR3 DNA is TGTGCCAGCAGTTCGGGACAGGGGGAATCACCCCTCCACTTT. V gene TRBV6-5 combines with J gene TRBJ1-6; 11 bases line up with TRBD1. CDR3 length equals 14 residues. CDR1 MNHEY and CDR2 SVGAGI come from the germline V gene. V lost 4 bases and J lost 10; bases outside the gene matches: 3.

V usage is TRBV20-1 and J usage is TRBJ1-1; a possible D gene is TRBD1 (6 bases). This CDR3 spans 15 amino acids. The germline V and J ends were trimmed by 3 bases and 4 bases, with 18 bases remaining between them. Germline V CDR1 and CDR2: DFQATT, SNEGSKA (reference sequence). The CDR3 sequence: CSASWGQGSGTEAFF. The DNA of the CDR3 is TGCAGTGCTAGTTGGGGGCAGGGCAGTGGCACTGAAGCTTTCTTT.

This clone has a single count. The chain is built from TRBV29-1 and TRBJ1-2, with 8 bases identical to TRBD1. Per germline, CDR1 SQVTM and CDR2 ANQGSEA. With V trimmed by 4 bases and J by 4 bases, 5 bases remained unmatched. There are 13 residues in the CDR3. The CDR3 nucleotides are TGCAGCGTTGCCGACAGGGGCGGCTATGGCTACACCTTC. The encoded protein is CSVADRGGYGYTF.

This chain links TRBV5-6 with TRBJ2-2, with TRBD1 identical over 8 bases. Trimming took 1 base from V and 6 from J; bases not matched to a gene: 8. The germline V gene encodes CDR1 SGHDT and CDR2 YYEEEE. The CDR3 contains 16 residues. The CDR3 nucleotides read TGTGCCAGCAGCTTGATGGCAGGGGGCGCTTCCGGGGAGCTGTTTTTT. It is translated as CASSLMAGGASGELFF.

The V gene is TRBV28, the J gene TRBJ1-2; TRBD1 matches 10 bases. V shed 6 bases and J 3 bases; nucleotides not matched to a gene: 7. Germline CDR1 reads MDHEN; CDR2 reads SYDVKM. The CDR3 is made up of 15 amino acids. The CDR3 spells CASSQDRGLDYGYTF. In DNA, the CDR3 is TGTGCCAGCAGCCAAGACAGGGGGCTGGACTATGGCTACACCTTC.

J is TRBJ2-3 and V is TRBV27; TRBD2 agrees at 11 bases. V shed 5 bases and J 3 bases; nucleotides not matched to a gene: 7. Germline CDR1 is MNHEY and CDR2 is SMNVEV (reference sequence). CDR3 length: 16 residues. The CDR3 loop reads CASSPFGTSGTDTQYF. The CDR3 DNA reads TGTGCCAGCAGTCCTTTCGGGACTAGCGGTACAGATACGCAGTATTTT.

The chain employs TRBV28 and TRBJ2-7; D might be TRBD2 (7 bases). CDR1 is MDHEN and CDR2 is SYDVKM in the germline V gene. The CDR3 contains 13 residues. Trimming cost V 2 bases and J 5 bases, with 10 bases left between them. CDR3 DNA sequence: TGTGCCAGCAGTTTACCGGGGGGCAACGAGCAGTACTTC. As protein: CASSLPGGNEQYF.

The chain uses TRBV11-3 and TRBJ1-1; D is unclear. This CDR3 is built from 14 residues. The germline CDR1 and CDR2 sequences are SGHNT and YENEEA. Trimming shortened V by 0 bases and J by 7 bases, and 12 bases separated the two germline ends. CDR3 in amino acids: CASSLEEGKSEAFF. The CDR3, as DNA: TGTGCCAGCAGCTTAGAAGAGGGAAAGAGTGAAGCTTTCTTT. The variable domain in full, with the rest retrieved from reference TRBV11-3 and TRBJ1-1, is EAGVVQSPRYKIIEKKQPVAFWCNPISGHNTLYWYLQNLGQGPELLIRYENEEAVDDSQLPKDRFSAERLKGVDSTLKIQPAELGDSAVYLCASSLEEGKSEAFFGQGTRLTVV.

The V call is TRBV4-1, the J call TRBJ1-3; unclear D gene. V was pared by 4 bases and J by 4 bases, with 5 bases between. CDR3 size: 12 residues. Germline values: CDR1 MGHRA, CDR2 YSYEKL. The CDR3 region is CASSPMGNTIYF. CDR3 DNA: TGCGCCAGCAGCCCAATGGGAAACACCATATATTTT.

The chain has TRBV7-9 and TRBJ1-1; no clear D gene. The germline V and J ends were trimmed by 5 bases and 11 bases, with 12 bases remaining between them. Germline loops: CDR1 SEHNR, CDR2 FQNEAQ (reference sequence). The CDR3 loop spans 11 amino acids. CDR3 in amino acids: CASSETNQAFF. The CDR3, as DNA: TGTGCCAGCAGCGAAACCAATCAGGCTTTCTTT.

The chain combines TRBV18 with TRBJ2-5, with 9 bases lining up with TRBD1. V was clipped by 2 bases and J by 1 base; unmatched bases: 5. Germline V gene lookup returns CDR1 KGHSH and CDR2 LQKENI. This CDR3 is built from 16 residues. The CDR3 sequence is CASSPNTGGGQETQYF. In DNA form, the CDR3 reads TGTGCCAGCTCACCAAATACAGGGGGCGGCCAAGAGACCCAGTACTTC.